Below, 18 T cell receptor beta chains from the same sample are listed, as sequenced in a study of T cells in AML relapse after transplant. TCR alpha and beta chains were amplified from RNA by modified RACE PCR. TCRdb processed the PCR reads anew with MiXCR; each CDR3 protein has one entry. There are approximately 3,000 distinct CDR3 sequences in the sample; about 11% occur only once, and approximately 29% lies in the top ten. The material sequenced was bone marrow, either the whole sample or a sorted T cell fraction (not recorded which), taken in complete remission. The receptors here all came from a human donor who had a stem cell transplant for acute myeloid leukemia. The T cells may come from the graft donor.

There are many counts of this clonotype. The chain has TRBV7-9 and TRBJ2-7; D is unresolved. Germline assignment: CDR1 SEHNR and CDR2 FQNEAQ (reference sequence). With 5 bases removed from V and 2 bases from J, the gap between germline ends came to 13 bases. The CDR3 totals 14 residues. The CDR3 bases are TGTGCCAGCAGCGCGCCACAGCGCCCCTACGAGCAGTACTTC. Its translation is CASSAPQRPYEQYF.

This clonotype ranks as medium-sized (0.01 to 0.1%). The chain combines TRBV4-3 with TRBJ2-7, with D unclear. The CDR3 covers 16 residues. Looked up from germline, CDR1 is LGHNA and CDR2 is YSLEER. Trimming took off 0 bases at V and 3 bases at J, with 15 bases between the two ends. CDR3 protein: CASSQESSGFHYEQYF. DNA for the CDR3: TGCGCCAGCAGCCAAGAGTCATCGGGTTTCCACTACGAGCAGTACTTC.

A remark on this clonotype: A much larger clone sits a single nucleotide away, making a read error possible. The gene calls are TRBV12-3 or TRBV12-4 and TRBJ2-7; 8 positions match TRBD2. This CDR3 contains 13 residues. CDR3 bases: TGTGCCAGCAGTTTAAGCCGGGGGGGCGAGCAGTGCTTC. Translation gives CASSLSRGGEQCF.

This clonotype is a singleton in its sample. Written as DNA, the CDR3 is TGTGCCAGCAGCGTAGGGGTAGCGGGGGGTTCTAGCACAGATACGCAGTATTTT. This gives the protein CASSVGVAGGSSTDTQYF. The V call is TRBV9, the J call TRBJ2-3; 10 bases line up with TRBD2. CDR1 and CDR2 (germline): SGDLS, YYNGEE. Unmatched junction bases numbered 7, after V lost 0 bases and J lost 0 bases. CDR3 length: 18 residues.

As concerns this clonotype: A read error is possible here, since a much larger clone lies one base away. The gene calls are TRBV9 and TRBJ1-1, with D possibly being TRBD1 (6 bases). The germline V gene has CDR1 SGDLS and CDR2 YYNGEE. The V end was cut by 1 base, the J end by 2 bases, with 12 bases between. The CDR3 runs 15 residues. CDR3 sequence reads: CASSVSRGENTEAFF. DNA for the CDR3: TGTGCCAGCAGCGTAAGCAGGGGCGAAAACACTGAAGCTTTCTTT. Full variable domain (missing parts from reference TRBV9 and TRBJ1-1): DSGVTQTPKHLITATGQRVTLRCSPRSGDLSVYWYQQSLDQGLQFLIQYYNGEERAKGNILERFSAQQFPDLHSELNLSSLELGDSALYFCASSVSRGENTEAFFGQGTRLTVV.

Regarding this clonotype: This may be a read error, as it is one base from a much larger clone. The chain links TRBV7-9 to TRBJ1-2; D gene unclear. CDR1 is SEHNR, CDR2 FQNEAQ, per germline (reference sequence). The CDR3 spans 16 residues. Here the CDR3 DNA reads TGTGCCAACAGCCGAGGATCAACCCTGTCTTCTTATGGCTACACCTTC. This gives the protein CANSRGSTLSSYGYTF.

At least ten counts were recorded for this clonotype. This chain links TRBV12-3 or TRBV12-4 with TRBJ2-6; no clear D gene. The germline V and J ends were trimmed by 6 bases and 0 bases, with 6 bases remaining between them. There are 14 residues in the CDR3. The CDR3 spells CASRQSSGANVLTF. In DNA, the CDR3 is TGTGCCAGCAGGCAGAGCTCTGGGGCCAACGTCCTGACTTTC.

About this clonotype itself: This may arise from a read error, as a much more abundant clone is one base away. The chain uses TRBV7-9 and TRBJ2-1; TRBD1 aligns across 8 bases. The CDR3 totals 15 residues. Germline CDR1 SEHNR, CDR2 FQNEAQ (reference sequence). The junction had 10 bases not matched to a gene; V was cut back by 4 bases and J by 8 bases. The CDR3 DNA is TGTGCCAGCAGCTCTACGAAAACAGGGGGATATGAGCAGTTCTTC. It yields the protein CASSSTKTGGYEQFF.

This clonotype has at least ten counts. V is TRBV25-1 and J is TRBJ2-7; D is possibly TRBD1 or TRBD2 (6 bases each). The V end lost 5 bases, the J end lost 3 bases, and 11 bases lay between the germline ends. Germline V CDR1 and CDR2: MGHDK, SYGVNS. CDR3 length: 13 amino acids. The CDR3: CASSFGGIYEQYF. DNA for the CDR3: TGTGCCAGCAGTTTCGGGGGCATCTACGAGCAGTACTTC.

By sample share, this clonotype is medium-sized. CDR3 sequence reads: CASSQDSLNYGYTF. CDR3 nucleotides: TGTGCCAGCAGTCAGGACAGTCTTAACTATGGCTACACCTTC. V usage is TRBV6-5 and J usage is TRBJ1-2, with a possible D match to TRBD1 (6 bases). The ends were cut back, 5 bases at V and 1 base at J, with 11 bases in the middle. Germline V gene lookup returns CDR1 MNHEY and CDR2 SVGAGI. CDR3 length: 14 residues.

This clonotype is medium-sized (0.01 to 0.1%) by share. As DNA, the CDR3 is TGCGCCAGCAGCTCACGGACAGTCAGAAGTCCCTCTGGAAACACCATATATTTT. Amino acids: CASSSRTVRSPSGNTIYF. This rearrangement joins TRBV4-1 to TRBJ1-3, with D possibly TRBD1 on 6 matching bases. Germline-derived CDR1 and CDR2 are MGHRA and YSYEKL. V was cut by 5 bases and J by 0 bases, with 20 bases left in between. The CDR3 sequence is 18 residues long.

This clonotype was seen ten or more times. The genes are TRBV6-2 or TRBV6-3 and TRBJ2-7, with 11 bases aligning to TRBD2. The CDR3 totals 13 residues. CDR1 is MNHEY and CDR2 is SVGEGT in the germline V gene. The V and J ends lost 6 bases and 6 bases, in that order; junction bases with no gene match: 4. Written as DNA, the CDR3 is TGTGCCAGCAGCCCTCTAGCGGGGGGCGAGCAGTACTTC. It specifies CASSPLAGGEQYF.

By proportion, this clonotype is medium-sized (0.01 to 0.1%). The CDR3 is CASSWPGQGVTEAFF. The CDR3 DNA reads TGTGCCAGCAGCTGGCCGGGACAGGGGGTCACTGAAGCTTTCTTT. The J gene is TRBJ1-1, the V gene TRBV11-2; TRBD1 agrees at 11 bases. J lost 4 bases, V lost 4 bases, and 5 bases had no gene match. CDR3 size: 15 residues. Germline values: CDR1 SGHAT, CDR2 FQNNGV.

This clonotype qualifies as medium-sized. The rearrangement uses TRBV4-3 and TRBJ1-5, with 7 bases aligning to TRBD1. The germline CDR1 and CDR2 sequences are LGHNA and YSLEER. V was clipped by 1 base and J by 6 bases; unmatched bases: 6. The CDR3 is made up of 15 amino acids. The CDR3 loop is CASSQAIQGSQPQHF. The CDR3 region has the DNA TGCGCCAGCAGCCAAGCGATACAGGGGAGTCAGCCCCAGCATTTT.

The chain is built from TRBV11-2 and TRBJ2-1; D is undetermined. Germline values: CDR1 SGHAT, CDR2 FQNNGV. The CDR3 extends over 15 amino acids. The V and J ends lost 1 base and 4 bases respectively, with 11 bases between them. For the CDR3, the DNA is TGTGCCAGCAGCTTAGCCTTGCCTGGGTACAATGAGCAGTTCTTC. Translated, it gives CASSLALPGYNEQFF.

Turning to this clonotype: A much larger clone lies one base from this, so it may be a read error. The chain employs TRBV29-1 and TRBJ2-1; possibly TRBD1 or TRBD2 for D (5 bases each). This CDR3 is built from 12 residues. V was trimmed by 4 bases and J by 12 bases, leaving 16 bases between them. Germline CDR1 is SQVTM and CDR2 is ANQGSEA. The CDR3 reads CSVGEGLDGQFF. CDR3 coding DNA: TGCAGCGTTGGCGAGGGGCTGGATGGGCAGTTCTTC.

The rearrangement uses TRBV5-1 and TRBJ2-3; D not resolved. Trimming took off 4 bases at V and 4 bases at J, with 7 bases between the two ends. Germline V gene lookup returns CDR1 SGHRS and CDR2 YFSETQ. The CDR3 runs to 12 residues. In DNA, the CDR3 is TGCGCCAGCAGCGCTGAGTCAGATACGCAGTATTTT. This gives the protein CASSAESDTQYF.

This clonotype was counted a few times. This rearrangement joins TRBV5-1 to TRBJ2-7; the D gene is possibly TRBD2 (5 bases). This CDR3 spans 17 amino acids. V was shortened by 0 bases and J by 0 bases, with 16 bases between the two germline ends. Germline V gives CDR1 SGHRS, CDR2 YFSETQ. CDR3 in amino acids: CASSLAFEAVNSYEQYF. The CDR3 bases are TGCGCCAGCAGCTTGGCGTTCGAAGCGGTCAACTCCTACGAGCAGTACTTC.